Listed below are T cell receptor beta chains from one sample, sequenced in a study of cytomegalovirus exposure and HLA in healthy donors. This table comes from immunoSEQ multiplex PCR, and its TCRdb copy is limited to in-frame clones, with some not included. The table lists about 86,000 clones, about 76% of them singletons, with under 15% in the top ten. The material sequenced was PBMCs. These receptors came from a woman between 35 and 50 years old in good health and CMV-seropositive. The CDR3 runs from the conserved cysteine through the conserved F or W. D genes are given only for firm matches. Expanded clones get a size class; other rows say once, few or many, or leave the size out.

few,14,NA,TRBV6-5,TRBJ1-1,TGTGCCAGCAGCCCGGGGACAACGAGGACTGAAGCTTTCTTT,CASSPGTTRTEAFF
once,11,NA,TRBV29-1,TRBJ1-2,TGCAGCGTTGAATCCCGGGGGGGCTACACCTTC,CSVESRGGYTF
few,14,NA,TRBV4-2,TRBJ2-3,TGTGCCAGCAGCCAAGAAGCCCGAGGGGATACGCAGTATTTT,CASSQEARGDTQYF
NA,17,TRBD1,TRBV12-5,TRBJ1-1,TGTGCTAGTGGTTTGACCCGGACAGGATCCATGAACACTGAAGCTTTCTTT,CASGLTRTGSMNTEAFF
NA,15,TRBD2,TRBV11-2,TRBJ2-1,TGTGCCAGCAGCTCGACTAGCGGGAGAGGGAATGAGCAGTTCTTC,CASSSTSGRGNEQFF
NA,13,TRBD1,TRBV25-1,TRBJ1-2,TGTGCCAGCAGTACCGGGACAGGGAGTGGCTACACCTTC,CASSTGTGSGYTF
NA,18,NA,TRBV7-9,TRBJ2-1,TGTGCCAGCAGCCCCGGGTACCTCAGGGGAGAGGAAAACAATGAGCAGTTCTTC,CASSPGYLRGEENNEQFF
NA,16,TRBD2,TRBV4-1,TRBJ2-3,TGCGCCAGCAGCCAAGTAATGTTAGCGGGGGGGGATACGCAGTATTTT,CASSQVMLAGGDTQYF
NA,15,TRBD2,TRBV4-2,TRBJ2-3,TGTGCCAGCAGCGAGACTAGCGGGAGATCAGATACGCAGTATTTT,CASSETSGRSDTQYF
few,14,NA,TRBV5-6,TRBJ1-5,TGTGCCAGCAGCTTATCCAGGTCCCATCAGCCCCAGCATTTT,CASSLSRSHQPQHF
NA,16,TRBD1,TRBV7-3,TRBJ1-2,TGTGCCAGCAGCTCCGCCCCCGGGACAGAATTTTTAGGCTACACCTTC,CASSSAPGTEFLGYTF
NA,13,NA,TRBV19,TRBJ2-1,TGTGCCAGTAGTATCCCAGGGTTCGGTGAGCAGTTCTTC,CASSIPGFGEQFF
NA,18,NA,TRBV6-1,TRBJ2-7,TGTGCCAGCAGTGAAAACCAAAACAGGGTAGTCTTTTCCTACGAGCAGTACTTC,CASSENQNRVVFSYEQYF
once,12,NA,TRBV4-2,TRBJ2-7,TGTGCCAGCAGCCCAACAGGCTACGAGCAGTACTTC,CASSPTGYEQYF
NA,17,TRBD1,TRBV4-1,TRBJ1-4,TGCGCCAGCAGCCAAGGTGTGGGGGACAGTCAAAATGAAAAACTGTTTTTT,CASSQGVGDSQNEKLFF
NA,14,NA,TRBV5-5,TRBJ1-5,TGTGCCAGCAGCTTGTGGGGCGCCGGTCAGCCCCAGCATTTT,CASSLWGAGQPQHF
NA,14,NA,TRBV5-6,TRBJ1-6,TGTGCCAGCAGCTCTACAGGGTCGAGGTCACCCCTCCACTTT,CASSSTGSRSPLHF
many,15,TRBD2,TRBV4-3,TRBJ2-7,TGCGCCAGCAGCCAAGAAACCGGGACTAGGTACGAGCAGTACTTC,CASSQETGTRYEQYF
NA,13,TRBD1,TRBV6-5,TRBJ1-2,TGTGCCAGCAGTCGTGACAGGGCTTATGGCTACACCTTC,CASSRDRAYGYTF
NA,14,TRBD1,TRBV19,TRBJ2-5,TGTGCCAGTAGTAAACAGGGGCTGTGGGAGACCCAGTACTTC,CASSKQGLWETQYF
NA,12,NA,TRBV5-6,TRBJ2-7,TGTGCCAGCAGCTACGGACAGAGCCAAAGGTACTTC,CASSYGQSQRYF
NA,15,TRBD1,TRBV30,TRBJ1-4,TGTGCCTGGACCGGGACAGGGGGAGTTTATGAAAAACTGTTTTTT,CAWTGTGGVYEKLFF
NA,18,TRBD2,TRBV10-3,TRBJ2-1,TGTGCCATCAGTGAGTCGAGCCCTAGCGGGGGGGTCTACAATGAGCAGTTCTTC,CAISESSPSGGVYNEQFF
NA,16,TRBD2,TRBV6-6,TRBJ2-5,TGTGCCAGCAGCTTAGCGGGAGGGTCTTCGGAGGAGACCCAGTACTTC,CASSLAGGSSEETQYF
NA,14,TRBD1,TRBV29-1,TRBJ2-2,TGCAGCGTTTCCACCCCAGGGGGTACCGGGGAGCTGTTTTTT,CSVSTPGGTGELFF
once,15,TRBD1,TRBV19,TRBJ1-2,TGTGCCAGTCAACCTCAGGGGGCTGGGATCTATGGCTACACCTTC,CASQPQGAGIYGYTF
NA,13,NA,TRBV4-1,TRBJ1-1,TGCGCCAGCAGCCAAGATGTAACTACGGGAGCTTTCTTT,CASSQDVTTGAFF
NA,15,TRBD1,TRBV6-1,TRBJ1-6,TGTGCCAGCAGTGGCCGGGACAGGGTTTTAGAGCCCCTCCACTTT,CASSGRDRVLEPLHF
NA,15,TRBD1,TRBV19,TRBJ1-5,TGTGCCAGTACGCGACAGGGAGCAATCAATCAGCCCCAGCATTTT,CASTRQGAINQPQHF
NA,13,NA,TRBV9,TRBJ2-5,TGTGCCAGCAGCGCCGGGACTTGGAGCGCTCAGTACTTC,CASSAGTWSAQYF
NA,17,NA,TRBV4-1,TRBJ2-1,TGCGCCAGCAGCCAAGATCTGGAGACCCTCACCTACAATGAGCAGTTCTTC,CASSQDLETLTYNEQFF
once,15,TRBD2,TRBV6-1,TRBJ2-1,TGTGCCAGCAGAACTAGCGGGGGGGCCTACAATGAGCAGTTCTTC,CASRTSGGAYNEQFF
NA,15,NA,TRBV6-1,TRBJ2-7,TGTGCCAGCAGTGAAGGTGATGGGGGAGGCTACGAGCAGTACTTC,CASSEGDGGGYEQYF
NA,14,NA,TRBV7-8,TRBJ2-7,TGTGCCAGCAGCTTAGGAGCGGTTTCCTACGAGCAGTACTTC,CASSLGAVSYEQYF
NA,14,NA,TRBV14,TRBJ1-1,TGTGCCAGCAACCAGGGAGGTTGGAGGTCTGAAGCTTTCTTT,CASNQGGWRSEAFF
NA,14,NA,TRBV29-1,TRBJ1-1,TGCAGCGTTGCCGCGGGCGTCATGAACACTGAAGCTTTCTTT,CSVAAGVMNTEAFF
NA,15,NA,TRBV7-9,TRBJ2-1,TGTGCCGAACAAAAAGGGGCCACCCCTCACAATGAGCAGTTCTTC,CAEQKGATPHNEQFF
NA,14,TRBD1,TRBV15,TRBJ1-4,TGTGCCACCAGCACACAGGACAGGGTGTTGAAACTGTTTTTT,CATSTQDRVLKLFF
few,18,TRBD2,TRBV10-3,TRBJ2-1,TGTGCCATCAGTGAGTCCGAGGGACTAGCGGGATTATGGGATGAGCAGTTCTTC,CAISESEGLAGLWDEQFF
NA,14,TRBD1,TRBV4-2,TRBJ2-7,TGTGCCAGCAGCCCGGACAGGGGATCCTACGAGCAGTACTTC,CASSPDRGSYEQYF